Following are 30 T cell receptor beta chains from one sample sequenced in a study of monozygotic twins with inflammatory bowel disease. After re-calling the 5' RACE reads, TCRdb lists one entry per CDR3 protein, DNA absent. This sample's clone table lists around 410,000 distinct CDR3 sequences. The sample taken for sequencing was blood. The source is a human donor with ulcerative colitis or Crohn's disease, or a healthy co-twin of an affected twin (not recorded which).

The chain is built from TRBV7-2 and TRBJ2-3; TCRdb proposes TRBD2, but this gene call is untestable without DNA. In germline, CDR1 is SGHTA, CDR2 FQGNSA. The CDR3 contains 13 residues. CDR3 protein: CASGSGRPDTQYF.

The J gene is TRBJ2-7, the V gene TRBV7-9. The CDR3 has 13 residues. Germline CDR1 reads SEHNR; CDR2 reads FQNEAQ (reference sequence). Here the CDR3 reads CASSSDSSYEQYF.

This sequence joins TRBV5-1 and TRBJ2-1; the TRBD1 assignment by TCRdb is unverifiable without DNA. This CDR3 has 18 amino acids. The germline V gene encodes CDR1 SGHRS and CDR2 YFSETQ. CDR3 sequence: CASSFGVGRLSSYNEQFF.

The chain combines TRBV10-3 with TRBJ2-3; TCRdb reports TRBD2, a call that lacks DNA to check it against. This CDR3 spans 17 amino acids. CDR1 and CDR2 (germline): ENHRY, SYGVKD. CDR3 region: CAINPGTSGGNSDTQYF.

The chain combines TRBV12-3 or TRBV12-4 with TRBJ2-3; with no DNA, the TCRdb D assignment of TRBD2 cannot be verified. CDR3 size: 11 residues. The chain's CDR3 is CASSERYTQYF.

The chain combines TRBV5-6 with TRBJ2-1; there is no DNA to check the TCRdb D call of TRBD2. The CDR3 sequence is 15 residues long. Germline V gene data show CDR1 as SGHDT and CDR2 as YYEEEE. CDR3 residues: CASSLATSYPFDKFF.

The rearrangement uses TRBV6-6 and TRBJ2-7; TCRdb's D call, TRBD1, is unchecked because there is no DNA. This CDR3 spans 13 amino acids. Germline V CDR1 and CDR2: MNHNY, SVGAGI (reference sequence). CDR3 sequence reads: CASSYSGGPEQYF.

The V and J genes are TRBV4-1 and TRBJ2-1. The CDR3 contains 13 residues. CDR1 MGHRA and CDR2 YSYEKL come from the germline V gene. The chain's CDR3 is CASSQDTVNEQFF.

J is TRBJ1-4 and V is TRBV9. The CDR3 contains 18 residues. The V gene's germline CDR1 is SGDLS and CDR2 YYNGEE. The CDR3 region is CASSGDRGPSRRNEKLFF.

CDR3 region: CATQRDRDTGELFF. The chain joins TRBV10-3 to TRBJ2-2; without DNA, the TCRdb call of TRBD1 cannot be checked. The CDR3 extends over 14 amino acids. Germline V lookup: CDR1 ENHRY, CDR2 SYGVKD.

V gene TRBV7-2 combines with J gene TRBJ1-6; the D gene TCRdb calls, TRBD1, cannot be checked with no DNA. The CDR3 contains 15 residues. Germline CDR1 SGHTA, CDR2 FQGNSA. This chain's CDR3 is CASSPQGTGGSPLHF.

J is TRBJ1-5 and V is TRBV6-2 or TRBV6-3; there is no DNA to check the TCRdb D call of TRBD1. Germline loops: CDR1 MNHEY, CDR2 SVGEGT. This CDR3 comprises 15 residues. The CDR3 region is CASRGGPASNQPQHF.

The chain carries TRBV12-3 or TRBV12-4 and TRBJ2-7; checking the TCRdb D call of TRBD1 is not possible without DNA. There are 15 residues in the CDR3. CDR3 protein: CASSPGTGSPYEQYF.

The chain combines TRBV7-6 with TRBJ2-1. This CDR3 comprises 13 residues. Germline V lookup: CDR1 SGHVS, CDR2 FNYEAQ. This CDR3 is CASSLQAYNEQFF.

The CDR3 loop is CASSYPSSAQFF. J is TRBJ2-1 and V is TRBV6-2 or TRBV6-3. CDR3 size: 12 residues. Germline V gene lookup returns CDR1 MNHEY and CDR2 SVGEGT.

The chain joins TRBV10-3 to TRBJ2-7; TCRdb's D call, TRBD1, is unchecked because there is no DNA. The CDR3 runs 13 residues. Germline CDR1 ENHRY, CDR2 SYGVKD. CDR3 in amino acids: CAISPSGHYEQYF.

J is TRBJ1-1 and V is TRBV29-1; TCRdb lists TRBD1, though no DNA is available to test this call. The length of the CDR3 is 11 residues. Germline V CDR1 and CDR2: SQVTM, ANQGSEA. CDR3: CSVSQGTEAFF.

CDR3 residues: CSARVLYNEQFF. The gene calls are TRBV20-1 and TRBJ2-1. Germline CDR1 is DFQATT and CDR2 is SNEGSKA (reference sequence). The CDR3 loop spans 12 amino acids.

The rearrangement uses TRBV4-3 and TRBJ2-1; TCRdb's D call of TRBD2 is untestable without DNA. The germline CDR1 and CDR2 sequences are LGHNA and YSLEER. The CDR3 has 16 amino acids. CDR3 amino acids: CASSQDQRAGYNEQFF.

This chain connects TRBV10-3 to TRBJ2-6; the TCRdb call, TRBD1, lacks DNA for checking. CDR1 is ENHRY, CDR2 SYGVKD, per germline. The CDR3 is 16 residues long. This CDR3 reads CAISRATTSGANVLTF.

V and J are TRBV18 and TRBJ1-1. Germline CDR1 is KGHSH and CDR2 is LQKENI. This CDR3 has 14 residues. This CDR3 reads CASSPPIEIAEAFF.

The genes are TRBV10-3 and TRBJ2-2; the D call from TCRdb, TRBD1, cannot be confirmed without DNA. Germline-derived CDR1 and CDR2 are ENHRY and SYGVKD. The CDR3 is 16 amino acids. CDR3 protein: CAISRGQGANTGELFF.

The chain employs TRBV6-1 and TRBJ2-7. In germline, CDR1 is MNHNS, CDR2 SASEGT. This CDR3 has 11 amino acids. The CDR3: CASSDDYEQYF.

V gene TRBV4-3 combines with J gene TRBJ2-3. The germline CDR1 and CDR2 sequences are LGHNA and YSLEER. The CDR3 is 15 amino acids. Here the CDR3 reads CASSTSGLNTDTQYF.

The CDR3 region is CASGTQRGDNQPQHF. The chain carries TRBV6-1 and TRBJ1-5; as DNA is missing, the TRBD1 call by TCRdb cannot be tested. CDR1 and CDR2 (germline): MNHNS, SASEGT. CDR3 size: 15 residues.

V usage is TRBV19 and J usage is TRBJ2-2; with no DNA, the TCRdb D assignment of TRBD2 cannot be verified. Germline CDR1 is LNHDA and CDR2 is SQIVND (reference sequence). CDR3 size: 14 residues. This CDR3 is CATLNREGTGELFF.

The chain joins TRBV6-4 to TRBJ1-1; there is no DNA to check the TCRdb D call of TRBD1. The CDR3 has 14 residues. From germline, CDR1 is MRHNA and CDR2 SNTAGT. CDR3 amino acids: CASNSGGRDTEAFF.

The chain recombines TRBV20-1 with TRBJ2-7; without DNA, the TCRdb call of TRBD1 cannot be checked. The CDR3 contains 14 residues. Germline V lookup: CDR1 DFQATT, CDR2 SNEGSKA (reference sequence). The CDR3 sequence: CSAMGRGSSGEQYF.

The chain couples TRBV28 to TRBJ1-5; checking the TCRdb D call of TRBD1 is not possible without DNA. CDR1 MDHEN and CDR2 SYDVKM come from the germline V gene. This CDR3 has 15 residues. The CDR3 sequence is CASSLGGASNQPQHF. The variable domain in full, completed from reference TRBV28 and TRBJ1-5, reads DVKVTQSSRYLVKRTGEKVFLECVQDMDHENMFWYRQDPGLGLRLIYFSYDVKMKEKGDIPEGYSVSREKKERFSLILESASTNQTSMYLCASSLGGASNQPQHFGDGTRLSIL.

This sequence joins TRBV7-8 and TRBJ2-2; TCRdb gives TRBD1 as the D gene, but with no DNA this cannot be confirmed. The CDR3 loop spans 16 amino acids. Germline V gene data show CDR1 as SGHVS and CDR2 as FQNEAQ. CDR3 region: CASSLDFRGLTGELFF.